A single sample gave rise to the 16 T cell receptor beta chains below, sequenced in a study of STAT3 mutations in large granular lymphocyte leukemia. TCRdb keeps only in-frame clones here, not all; method: immunoSEQ multiplex PCR. This repertoire shows 5,000 to 7,000 clones, 46% found once; its top ten account for roughly 60%. Study-level results: At least one immunodominant TCR beta clonotype appeared in every T-cell large granular lymphocyte leukemia patient.

For these receptors, no antigen is known. The sequenced sample was peripheral blood mononuclear cells. All receptors come from a woman aged 70-85 years with T-cell large granular lymphocyte leukemia. Some clones in this sample may be carry-over from other donors' samples.

The chain carries TRBV5-4 and TRBJ2-1; no definite D call. Germline assignment: CDR1 SGHNT and CDR2 YYREEE (reference sequence). The CDR3 extends over 15 amino acids. Trimming shortened V by 4 bases and J by 1 base, and 12 bases separated the two germline ends. The CDR3 region has the DNA TGTGCCAGCAGCCCCGAAGGTGTATCCTACAATGAGCAGTTCTTC. Protein sequence: CASSPEGVSYNEQFF.

This clone was detected only a few times. The V call is TRBV9, the J call TRBJ2-5; possibly TRBD2 for D (5 bases). CDR1 and CDR2 (germline): SGDLS, YYNGEE. V lost 0 bases and J lost 5, with 11 bases in between. The CDR3 runs 14 residues. CDR3 bases: TGTGCCAGCAGCGTAGGACTACCCGGGGAGACCCAGTACTTC. Translation: CASSVGLPGETQYF. The whole variable domain, remainder taken from reference TRBV9 and TRBJ2-5, is DSGVTQTPKHLITATGQRVTLRCSPRSGDLSVYWYQQSLDQGLQFLIQYYNGEERAKGNILERFSAQQFPDLHSELNLSSLELGDSALYFCASSVGLPGETQYFGPGTRLLVL.

The chain uses TRBV30 and TRBJ2-7, with TRBD2 as a possible D gene (6 bases). V lost 0 bases and J lost 3, with 12 bases in between. Per the germline V gene, CDR1 is GTSNPN and CDR2 is SVGIG (reference sequence). This CDR3 is 14 amino acids long. CDR3 region: CAWSVGGSFYEQYF. The CDR3 DNA follows: TGTGCCTGGAGTGTGGGGGGTTCGTTCTACGAGCAGTACTTC.

This chain joins TRBV29-1 and TRBJ1-1, with unresolved D. The CDR3 is 11 residues long. Germline lookup yields CDR1 SQVTM and CDR2 ANQGSEA. Trimming removed 3 bases from V and 10 bases from J, with 12 bases in between. CDR3 sequence: CSVEDPRRAFF. In DNA, the CDR3 is TGCAGCGTTGAGGACCCCAGGAGAGCTTTCTTT.

The chain uses TRBV9 and TRBJ1-3; 10 bases are a match to TRBD1. The CDR3 loop spans 16 amino acids. Germline V gene sequence: CDR1 SGDLS, CDR2 YYNGEE. Trimming cost V 0 bases and J 6 bases; bases outside gene matches: 6. CDR3 in DNA: TGTGCCAGCAGCGTAGGTGACAGGGGGCATGAAAACACCATATATTTT. As protein: CASSVGDRGHENTIYF. The whole variable domain, remainder taken from reference TRBV9 and TRBJ1-3, is DSGVTQTPKHLITATGQRVTLRCSPRSGDLSVYWYQQSLDQGLQFLIQYYNGEERAKGNILERFSAQQFPDLHSELNLSSLELGDSALYFCASSVGDRGHENTIYFGEGSWLTVV.

V is TRBV30 and J is TRBJ1-1, with D unresolved. Germline V gives CDR1 GTSNPN, CDR2 SVGIG (reference sequence). The CDR3 length is 14 residues. Trimming took 2 bases from V and 1 from J, leaving 11 bases between them. The CDR3 protein is CAWSSSDGNTEAFF. The CDR3 DNA reads TGTGCCTGGAGTTCCTCGGACGGGAACACTGAAGCTTTCTTT. Filled out from reference TRBV30 and TRBJ1-1, the complete variable domain reads SQTIHQWPATLVQPVGSPLSLECTVEGTSNPNLYWYRQAAGRGLQLLFYSVGIGQISSEVPQNLSASRPQDRQFILSSKKLLLSDSGFYLCAWSSSDGNTEAFFGQGTRLTVV.

The V call is TRBV25-1, the J call TRBJ1-2, with a tentative D call TRBD1 (5 bases). Trimming left V 2 bases short and J 5 bases short, with 12 bases between. This CDR3 contains 14 residues. The germline CDR1 and CDR2 sequences are MGHDK and SYGVNS. This CDR3 is CASSERGEWYGYTF. The CDR3 DNA is TGTGCCAGCAGTGAACGAGGGGAGTGGTATGGCTACACCTTC.

This clone showed up just a few times. This chain uses TRBV18 with TRBJ1-5; D possibly corresponds to TRBD1 (5 bases). V was clipped by 2 bases and J by 10 bases, with 18 bases between them. The CDR3 is 15 amino acids. CDR1 is KGHSH and CDR2 is LQKENI in the germline V gene. In nucleotides, the CDR3 is TGTGCCAGCTCACCAATGGGGCAGGGCCTTGACCCCCAGCATTTT. Protein sequence: CASSPMGQGLDPQHF.

This chain links TRBV14 with TRBJ1-5; D possibly corresponds to TRBD1 (5 bases). V lost 5 bases, J lost 4 bases, and 6 bases lay in between. CDR3 length: 12 amino acids. CDR1 is SGHDN and CDR2 is FVKESK in the germline V gene. In nucleotides, the CDR3 is TGTGCCAGCAGCAGGGGTAATCAGCCCCAGCATTTT. Translation: CASSRGNQPQHF.

This clone was observed a few times. The rearrangement links TRBV23-1 to TRBJ2-5, with D unclear. TRBV23-1 is an ORF for which the function is uncertain. Trimming cost V 3 bases and J 1 base, with 15 bases left between them. This CDR3 contains 16 residues. The CDR3 region is CASSQGNRVLQETQYF. The CDR3, as DNA: TGCGCCAGCAGTCAGGGGAACAGAGTCCTCCAAGAGACCCAGTACTTC.

V usage is TRBV30 and J usage is TRBJ1-2; D possibly corresponds to TRBD1 (5 bases). Trimming took off 2 bases at V and 4 bases at J, with 14 bases between the two ends. The CDR3 spans 14 residues. CDR1 and CDR2 (germline): GTSNPN, SVGIG (reference sequence). CDR3 bases: TGTGCCTGGAGTTTTCCACCCGGGACCTATGGCTACACCTTC. This translates into CAWSFPPGTYGYTF.

This clone occurred once. The chain carries TRBV5-1 and TRBJ2-3; D may be TRBD1 or TRBD2 (6 bases each). The CDR3 contains 16 residues. Trimming cost V 0 bases and J 0 bases, with 11 bases left between them. Per the germline V gene, CDR1 is SGHRS and CDR2 is YFSETQ. The CDR3 reads CASSLAGGASTDTQYF. CDR3 nucleotide sequence: TGCGCCAGCAGCTTGGCCGGGGGCGCTAGCACAGATACGCAGTATTTT.

The V gene is TRBV5-4, the J gene TRBJ2-7; 10 positions match TRBD2. Germline assignment: CDR1 SGHNT and CDR2 YYREEE (reference sequence). V lost 0 bases, J lost 4 bases, and 7 bases stayed unmatched. CDR3 length equals 16 residues. As DNA, the CDR3 is TGTGCCAGCAGCTTGGTTCCTAGCGGGAGAGGGTACGAGCAGTACTTC. This encodes CASSLVPSGRGYEQYF.

This chain joins TRBV5-6 and TRBJ1-1; D not resolved. Trimming cost V 3 bases and J 3 bases, with 21 bases left between them. The CDR3 contains 17 residues. Germline-derived CDR1 and CDR2 are SGHDT and YYEEEE. Written as DNA, the CDR3 is TGTGCCAGCAGCTCATTTCGGACGGCGGTGAGGGACACTGAAGCTTTCTTT. This codes for CASSSFRTAVRDTEAFF.

The CDR3 coding sequence is TGTGCCAGCTCACGTCTCCCTTCGCAGGAGCAGTACTTC. Translated: CASSRLPSQEQYF. The rearrangement uses TRBV18 and TRBJ2-7; D remains unclear. The CDR3 loop spans 13 amino acids. Germline loops: CDR1 KGHSH, CDR2 LQKENI. Trimming pared 4 bases from V and 7 bases from J, leaving 14 bases between.

The table lists this clone with a few counts. The chain couples TRBV30 to TRBJ2-6; D call uncertain. Germline V gene data show CDR1 as GTSNPN and CDR2 as SVGIG (reference sequence). The CDR3 is made up of 14 amino acids. The V gene lost 4 bases and the J gene lost 0 bases, with 7 bases spanning the gap. CDR3 nucleotides: TGTGCCTGGAAGGTTAACTCTGGGGCCAACGTCCTGACTTTC. Protein: CAWKVNSGANVLTF.